A single sample is the source of the 7 T cell receptor beta chains below, sequenced in a study of PD-1 blockade in classical Hodgkin lymphoma. Each of the patients experienced relapse following autologous stem cell transplantation, and their brentuximab vedotin exposure differed. Magnetic negative selection served to purify CD4+ T cells out of PBMCs that had been thawed. Only in-frame clones appear in the TCRdb table, and some are missing; sequencing was by immunoSEQ multiplex PCR. The table has more than 25,000 clones, approximately 83% seen once. The sequencing here drew on CD4+ T cells from blood, taken at baseline. The receptors come from a human donor with classical Hodgkin lymphoma.

The chain has TRBV11-3 and TRBJ2-2; TRBD1 might be the D (6 bases). CDR3 size: 13 residues. Germline lookup yields CDR1 SGHNT and CDR2 YENEEA. Trimming pared 5 bases from V and 6 bases from J, leaving 10 bases between. CDR3 in amino acids: CASSARQAGELFF. CDR3 DNA: TGTGCCAGCAGCGCAAGACAGGCCGGGGAGCTGTTTTTT.

The V gene is TRBV27, the J gene TRBJ1-2; no clear D. Trimming stripped 4 bases from V and 3 bases from J, with 15 bases between. The CDR3 length is 15 residues. Germline CDR1 is MNHEY and CDR2 is SMNVEV (reference sequence). The CDR3 nucleotides read TGTGCCAGCAGTTCCTTGGGGAGCCCAGACTATGGCTACACCTTC. Its protein product is CASSSLGSPDYGYTF.

The chain links TRBV19 to TRBJ1-4; D is perhaps TRBD1 (6 bases). V was pared by 4 bases and J by 4 bases, with 13 bases between. CDR1 LNHDA and CDR2 SQIVND come from the germline V gene (reference sequence). The CDR3 runs 15 residues. CDR3 amino acids: CASSTSGQVNEKLFF. The CDR3 nucleotides are TGTGCCAGTAGTACCTCGGGACAAGTTAATGAAAAACTGTTTTTT.

The chain uses TRBV11-2 and TRBJ1-5; no clear D. The CDR3 sequence is 14 residues long. V lost 1 base and J lost 4, with 8 bases in between. The germline CDR1 and CDR2 sequences are SGHAT and FQNNGV. The CDR3 protein is CASSLGAENQPQHF. The CDR3, as DNA: TGTGCCAGCAGCTTAGGGGCGGAGAATCAGCCCCAGCATTTT.

The CDR3 bases are TGTGCCAGCAGCACCAGTCGGGACAGGTTGGCGACAAATAATGAAAAACTGTTTTTT. This gives the protein CASSTSRDRLATNNEKLFF. The chain has TRBV9 and TRBJ1-4, with 8 bases aligning to TRBD1. The CDR3 is made up of 19 amino acids. V trimming: 4 bases; J trimming: 4 bases; junction bases outside the gene matches: 18. CDR1 SGDLS and CDR2 YYNGEE come from the germline V gene.

The genes are TRBV14 and TRBJ1-4; 7 bases fit TRBD1. The CDR3 extends over 16 amino acids. The germline V gene encodes CDR1 SGHDN and CDR2 FVKESK. With V trimmed by 4 bases and J by 4 bases, 9 bases remained unmatched. CDR3 in DNA: TGTGCCAGCAGCCCTCGGACAGGCCGAGTTAATGAAAAACTGTTTTTT. It codes for CASSPRTGRVNEKLFF.

This chain connects TRBV5-1 to TRBJ2-7, with D possibly TRBD1 on 6 matching bases. CDR3 length: 17 amino acids. CDR1 SGHRS and CDR2 YFSETQ come from the germline V gene. Trimming took off 0 bases at V and 1 base at J, with 17 bases between the two ends. CDR3 loop: CASSLASSTGISYEQYF. DNA of the CDR3: TGCGCCAGCAGCTTGGCCTCTTCGACAGGAATTTCCTACGAGCAGTACTTC.